The 18 T cell receptor beta chains listed next were all sequenced from one sample in a study of beta chain features in type 1 diabetes. The sequenced template was cDNA made from the entire isolated RNA. Clones were read by immunoSEQ multiplex PCR, and TCRdb kept only the in-frame ones, dropping some. Here the sample spans 400,000 to 500,000 clones, over 11% being singletons. Sequences were obtained from naive CD4+ T cells from blood. These receptors all come from a man aged 25 to 40 in good health.

CDR3 residues: CASSVGLAGGDTGELFF. CDR3 DNA sequence: TGTGCCAGCAGCGTGGGACTAGCGGGAGGGGACACCGGGGAGCTGTTTTTT. J is TRBJ2-2 and V is TRBV7-8; 16 nucleotides align to TRBD2. The CDR3 has 17 amino acids. Germline V gene sequence: CDR1 SGHVS, CDR2 FQNEAQ. The ends lost 5 bases at V and 3 bases at J; junction bases unmatched: 3. The variable domain in full, completed from reference TRBV7-8 and TRBJ2-2, reads GAGVSQSPRYKVAKRGQDVALRCDPISGHVSLFWYQQALGQGPEFLTYFQNEAQLDKSGLPSDRFFAERPEGSVSTLKIQRTQQEDSAVYLCASSVGLAGGDTGELFFGEGSRLTVL.

A few counts support this clone. V gene TRBV6-5 combines with J gene TRBJ1-1, with D hard to call. The CDR3 is made up of 12 amino acids. Germline V CDR1 and CDR2: MNHEY, SVGAGI. Trimming removed 6 bases at V and 3 bases at J, with 8 bases between. In nucleotides, the CDR3 is TGTGCCAGCAGCGATGGAGACACTGAAGCTTTCTTT. This codes for CASSDGDTEAFF.

V gene TRBV29-1 combines with J gene TRBJ2-7; 8 nucleotides align to TRBD1. CDR3 length: 13 residues. Germline V gives CDR1 SQVTM, CDR2 ANQGSEA. Trimming cost V 5 bases and J 4 bases; bases outside gene matches: 7. CDR3 amino acids: CSVTGQGQYEQYV. The DNA of the CDR3 is TGCAGCGTTACCGGACAGGGACAATACGAGCAGTACGTC.

This chain joins TRBV30 and TRBJ1-1, with D uncertain. Trimming took off 4 bases at V and 4 bases at J, with 7 bases between the two ends. This CDR3 comprises 11 residues. CDR1 is GTSNPN, CDR2 SVGIG, per germline (reference sequence). This CDR3 is CAWIRTTEAFF. The CDR3 nucleotides read TGTGCCTGGATTAGGACCACTGAAGCTTTCTTT.

This chain uses TRBV14 with TRBJ2-3; 11 positions match TRBD2. In germline, CDR1 is SGHDN, CDR2 FVKESK. This CDR3 comprises 18 residues. The V and J ends lost 3 bases and 2 bases, in that order; junction bases with no gene match: 10. The CDR3 protein is CASSQGIRLAGSTDTQYF. Here the CDR3 DNA reads TGTGCCAGCAGCCAGGGGATCCGACTAGCGGGATCCACAGATACGCAGTATTTT.

This clone was detected only a few times. The same CDR3 also results from other DNA sequences found in this sample. J is TRBJ2-7 and V is TRBV20-1; D is ambiguous. V lost 5 bases and J 5 bases, leaving 10 bases between the germline ends. Germline CDR1 reads DFQATT; CDR2 reads SNEGSKA (reference sequence). This CDR3 has 11 amino acids. CDR3 bases: TGCAGTGCTCGCGGTGGGCACGAGCAGTACTTC. Its protein is CSARGGHEQYF.

The chain links TRBV4-2 to TRBJ2-3; D is unclear. CDR3 length: 13 amino acids. V was trimmed by 0 bases and J by 8 bases, leaving 9 bases between them. CDR1 and CDR2 from the germline V gene are LGHNA and YNFKEQ. This CDR3 is CASSQDQASTQYF. Here the CDR3 DNA reads TGTGCCAGCAGCCAAGATCAAGCTAGTACGCAGTATTTT.

This clone showed up just a few times. This rearrangement joins TRBV25-1 to TRBJ2-1, with TRBD2 matching 8 bases. The V and J ends lost 5 bases and 10 bases, in that order; junction bases with no gene match: 4. Per the germline V gene, CDR1 is MGHDK and CDR2 is SYGVNS. The CDR3 extends over 12 amino acids. The CDR3 is CASSQLAGEQFF. The CDR3 nucleotides read TGTGCCAGCAGTCAGCTAGCGGGCGAGCAGTTCTTC.

The V call is TRBV9, the J call TRBJ2-5; 10 bases align to TRBD2. The closer fit of TRBJ2-7 to the DNA end suggests the J call may be wrong. CDR3 length: 14 amino acids. Looked up from germline, CDR1 is SGDLS and CDR2 is YYNGEE. CDR3 nucleotides: TGTGCCAGCAGCGCTCGGACTAGCGGCTACGAGCAGTACTTC. It is translated as CASSARTSGYEQYF.

The CDR3 sequence: CASSAHLGPEETQYF. CDR3 DNA: TGTGCCAGCAGCGCCCACTTAGGGCCTGAGGAGACCCAGTACTTC. J is TRBJ2-5 and V is TRBV9; unclear D gene. The V gene's germline CDR1 is SGDLS and CDR2 YYNGEE. With 3 bases removed from V and 5 bases from J, the gap between germline ends came to 17 bases. The CDR3 runs 15 residues.

This clone has more than one count but fewer than ten. The chain is built from TRBV19 and TRBJ2-7, with D unresolved. The CDR3 contains 13 residues. Germline CDR1 reads LNHDA; CDR2 reads SQIVND (reference sequence). V lost 5 bases and J lost 9, with 17 bases in between. CDR3 amino acids: CASSPRIGLSQYF. The CDR3 coding sequence is TGTGCCAGTAGTCCCCGGATCGGGTTATCGCAGTACTTC. Based on the CDR3 plus reference TRBV19 and TRBJ2-7, the full variable domain is DGGITQSPKYLFRKEGQNVTLSCEQNLNHDAMYWYRQDPGQGLRLIYYSQIVNDFQKGDIAEGYSVSREKKESFPLTVTSAQKNPTAFYLCASSPRIGLSQYFGPGTRLTVT.

This clone appeared a few times. CDR3 DNA: TGTGCCAGCAGCAGAAGGGCGTTACGCACAGATACGCAGTATTTT. It codes for CASSRRALRTDTQYF. The rearrangement joins TRBV5-6 to TRBJ2-3, with D uncertain. The CDR3 has 15 residues. Trimming left V 4 bases short and J 1 base short, with 13 bases between. CDR1 is SGHDT and CDR2 is YYEEEE in the germline V gene.

The V and J genes are TRBV7-2 and TRBJ2-1, with 8 bases fitting TRBD1. Germline CDR1 SGHTA, CDR2 FQGNSA. The J segment lost 9 bases and the V segment lost 4 bases, leaving 5 bases of the junction unmatched. The CDR3 runs to 13 residues. CDR3 coding DNA: TGTGCCAGCAGCTCTCAGGGGGCGGCTGAGCAGTTCTTC. It translates to CASSSQGAAEQFF. Combining the CDR3 with reference TRBV7-2 and TRBJ2-1 gives the whole variable domain GAGVSQSPSNKVTEKGKDVELRCDPISGHTALYWYRQSLGQGLEFLIYFQGNSAPDKSGLPSDRFSAERTGGSVSTLTIQRTQQEDSAVYLCASSSQGAAEQFFGPGTRLTVL.

V usage is TRBV29-1 and J usage is TRBJ1-1; TRBD1 might be the D (5 bases). CDR3 length: 14 residues. V lost 4 bases and J lost 1, with 13 bases in between. Per the germline V gene, CDR1 is SQVTM and CDR2 is ANQGSEA. The CDR3 is CSVGGPPENTEAFF. CDR3 DNA sequence: TGCAGCGTTGGGGGCCCCCCTGAGAACACTGAAGCTTTCTTT.

This clone occurred a few times. The V call is TRBV5-4, the J call TRBJ2-5; 10 bases are shared with TRBD2. Per germline, CDR1 SGHNT and CDR2 YYREEE (reference sequence). The V segment lost 7 bases and the J segment 2 bases; nucleotides outside the gene matches: 2. The CDR3 extends over 13 amino acids. CDR3 coding DNA: TGTGCCAGCCAACTAGCGGGGCAAGAGACCCAGTACTTC. Translation: CASQLAGQETQYF.

This chain joins TRBV18 and TRBJ2-1; 14 bases align to TRBD2. Germline V gene data show CDR1 as KGHSH and CDR2 as LQKENI. Trimming removed 3 bases from V and 9 bases from J; junction bases left unmatched: 4. CDR3 length: 15 amino acids. The CDR3 region is CASSPGLAGASEQFF. CDR3 DNA sequence: TGTGCCAGCTCACCGGGACTAGCGGGGGCGAGTGAGCAGTTCTTC. Supplemented by reference TRBV18 and TRBJ2-1, the full variable domain reads NAGVMQNPRHLVRRRGQEARLRCSPMKGHSHVYWYRQLPEEGLKFMVYLQKENIIDESGMPKERFSAEFPKEGPSILRIQQVVRGDSAAYFCASSPGLAGASEQFFGPGTRLTVL.

There are a few counts of this clone. The V gene is TRBV7-9, the J gene TRBJ2-1; D gene uncertain. The CDR3 runs to 12 residues. Germline CDR1 and CDR2: SEHNR and FQNEAQ (reference sequence). V lost 4 bases, J lost 4 bases, and 5 bases lay in between. The CDR3 here is CASSSQYNEQFF. In DNA form, the CDR3 reads TGTGCCAGCAGCTCTCAATACAATGAGCAGTTCTTC.

The rearrangement links TRBV5-1 to TRBJ1-1, with 9 bases matching TRBD1. The CDR3 length is 15 residues. V lost 0 bases to trimming and J lost 1 base; unmatched junction nucleotides: 1. Germline V CDR1 and CDR2: SGHRS, YFSETQ. The CDR3 DNA is TGCGCCAGCAGCTTGGTACAGGGGGCGAACACTGAAGCTTTCTTT. This encodes CASSLVQGANTEAFF.